This T cell receptor beta chain is drawn from a study of blood T cells in healthy people across ages. Study results and limitations: As age increased, TCR beta diversity per million T cells fell in a roughly linear fashion.

The V gene's germline CDR1 is SGHDN and CDR2 FVKESK. V was clipped by 2 bases and J by 0 bases, with 5 bases between them. The CDR3 contains 14 residues. Samples each yielded at least 6 micrograms of total RNA. In regard to this clonotype: What it binds is not known.

A sample-barcoded 5' primer and a J-beta primer mix were used in a second PCR of about 7 to 11 cycles. From the 5' RACE reads, TCRdb called clonotypes with MiXCR, one entry per CDR3 protein. The sample yields about 1 million distinct CDR3 sequences, roughly a quarter seen once. These sequences were also reported in another study, on T cells of mothers and their children.

The receptor was derived from a girl aged 2 to 9 in good health. This sequence joins TRBV14 and TRBJ2-1; D not resolved. Sequenced input: blood. The CDR3 region has the DNA TGTGCCAGCAGCCAACTGAGCTCCTACAATGAGCAGTTCTTC. Translating it yields CASSQLSSYNEQFF.